Listed here are 27 T cell receptor beta chains from one sample, sequenced in a study of monozygotic twins with inflammatory bowel disease. TCRdb reprocessed the 5' RACE reads, keeping one entry per CDR3 protein, no DNA. Its table lists about 300,000 distinct CDR3 sequences. The source material was blood. The receptor source for this set is a human donor with ulcerative colitis or Crohn's disease, or a healthy co-twin of an affected twin (not recorded which).

The CDR3 sequence is CASSEDQRSSPLHF. The V call is TRBV9, the J call TRBJ1-6. The CDR3 is 14 residues long. The germline CDR1 and CDR2 sequences are SGDLS and YYNGEE.

The V and J genes are TRBV20-1 and TRBJ2-5. Germline V lookup: CDR1 DFQATT, CDR2 SNEGSKA (reference sequence). The CDR3 has 11 residues. This CDR3 reads CSARDGGTQYF.

V and J are TRBV13 and TRBJ2-7; lacking DNA, the TRBD1 call made by TCRdb goes unchecked. The germline V gene encodes CDR1 PRHDT and CDR2 FYEKMQ (reference sequence). The length of the CDR3 is 14 residues. The CDR3 here is CASSKGTGFYEQYF.

V usage is TRBV12-5 and J usage is TRBJ2-3; TCRdb lists TRBD2, though no DNA is available to test this call. This CDR3 region has 15 residues. Germline CDR1 LGHNT, CDR2 FRNRAP. CDR3 in amino acids: CASGGSGREADTQYF.

The chain joins TRBV24-1 to TRBJ2-7; the D call of TRBD2 rests on TCRdb alone, since no DNA is present to check it. The CDR3 is made up of 14 amino acids. From germline, CDR1 is KGHDR and CDR2 SFDVKD. The chain's CDR3 is CATSEWQEVYEQYF.

This chain joins TRBV20-1 and TRBJ1-3. The CDR3 covers 14 residues. Germline V CDR1 and CDR2: DFQATT, SNEGSKA (reference sequence). This CDR3 is CSASGVPSGNTIYF.

The chain combines TRBV12-2 with TRBJ1-1. TRBV12-2 is a pseudogene locus. CDR3 length equals 12 residues. CDR3 in amino acids: CASRLGGTEAFF.

The chain has TRBV6-5 and TRBJ1-1; TCRdb designates TRBD1, a call that cannot be tested without DNA. The CDR3 has 14 residues. Per germline, CDR1 MNHEY and CDR2 SVGAGI. Here the CDR3 reads CASSYRTGETEAFF.

The chain joins TRBV12-3 or TRBV12-4 to TRBJ1-5. The CDR3 spans 17 residues. CDR3 sequence: CASSLLAGHSGNQPQHF.

The CDR3 sequence: CASSLYLGDLSYNEQFF. The V and J genes are TRBV7-8 and TRBJ2-1; TCRdb designates TRBD1, a call that cannot be tested without DNA. Germline V gene sequence: CDR1 SGHVS, CDR2 FQNEAQ. This CDR3 spans 17 amino acids.

The chain links TRBV7-9 to TRBJ1-6; checking the TCRdb D call of TRBD1 is not possible without DNA. CDR3 length equals 14 residues. Germline V gene lookup returns CDR1 SEHNR and CDR2 FQNEAQ (reference sequence). CDR3 sequence: CASSFKDRASPLHF.

The chain employs TRBV6-5 and TRBJ2-1; TCRdb proposes TRBD2, but this gene call is untestable without DNA. Germline loops: CDR1 MNHEY, CDR2 SVGAGI. The CDR3 has 15 residues. The CDR3 protein is CASSYFGGRRNEQFF.

The chain has TRBV20-1 and TRBJ2-7; the TCRdb D gene call, TRBD2, has no DNA to confirm it. This CDR3 contains 14 residues. Germline V CDR1 and CDR2: DFQATT, SNEGSKA (reference sequence). The CDR3 region is CSAREPKAPYEQYF.

The chain combines TRBV29-1 with TRBJ2-7; TCRdb returns TRBD1, unconfirmable since there is no DNA. This CDR3 is 14 amino acids long. Germline V CDR1 and CDR2: SQVTM, ANQGSEA. The CDR3 spells CSVAGTANSYEQYF.

The chain is built from TRBV12-3 or TRBV12-4 and TRBJ2-7; TCRdb's D call, TRBD1, is unchecked because there is no DNA. CDR3 length: 13 residues. The CDR3 sequence is CASSKTGPYEQYF.

The rearrangement uses TRBV20-1 and TRBJ1-5; TCRdb lists TRBD1, though no DNA is available to test this call. The CDR3 has 15 amino acids. Germline-derived CDR1 and CDR2 are DFQATT and SNEGSKA (reference sequence). The CDR3 sequence is CSAREWTGVNQPQHF.

The rearrangement uses TRBV12-3 or TRBV12-4 and TRBJ2-6; absent DNA, TCRdb's TRBD1 call cannot be checked. This CDR3 is built from 16 residues. This CDR3 is CASSSRVSVWANVLTF.

The chain combines TRBV19 with TRBJ2-6. Germline V gives CDR1 LNHDA, CDR2 SQIVND (reference sequence). CDR3 length: 14 residues. The CDR3 region is CASMTGSGANVLTF.

This chain joins TRBV18 and TRBJ1-1; TCRdb returns TRBD1, unconfirmable since there is no DNA. CDR1 KGHSH and CDR2 LQKENI come from the germline V gene. CDR3 length: 18 amino acids. CDR3 in amino acids: CASSNPRGAGIRNTEAFF.

The rearrangement uses TRBV27 and TRBJ1-6. The CDR3 totals 13 residues. Germline loops: CDR1 MNHEY, CDR2 SMNVEV (reference sequence). The CDR3: CASSFRGFAPLHF.

The chain couples TRBV5-1 to TRBJ2-7; the D call of TRBD2 rests on TCRdb alone, since no DNA is present to check it. The germline gives CDR1 SGHRS, CDR2 YFSETQ. This CDR3 is built from 18 residues. The CDR3 here is CASSLTSGDRTYAYEQYF.

The V gene is TRBV20-1, the J gene TRBJ2-1; as DNA is missing, the TRBD1 call by TCRdb cannot be tested. Germline CDR1 DFQATT, CDR2 SNEGSKA (reference sequence). The CDR3 extends over 14 amino acids. The CDR3 sequence: CSARGGGGYIQQFF.

This rearrangement joins TRBV29-1 to TRBJ1-2; TCRdb outputs TRBD1, but without DNA this stays unchecked. CDR1 SQVTM and CDR2 ANQGSEA come from the germline V gene. The CDR3 length is 15 residues. The CDR3 region is CSVVAGVSPNYGYTF.

V is TRBV7-8 and J is TRBJ2-2; the D call from TCRdb, TRBD1, cannot be confirmed without DNA. The germline gives CDR1 SGHVS, CDR2 FQNEAQ. CDR3 length: 17 residues. CDR3 residues: CASSLADAGFTTGELFF.

The chain uses TRBV7-9 and TRBJ2-4; TCRdb returns TRBD1, unconfirmable since there is no DNA. This CDR3 has 15 amino acids. Germline V gene lookup returns CDR1 SEHNR and CDR2 FQNEAQ (reference sequence). The CDR3 loop reads CASSHGALAKNIQYF. Full variable domain (rest looked up from reference TRBV7-9 and TRBJ2-4): DTGVSQNPRHKITKRGQNVTFRCDPISEHNRLYWYRQTLGQGPEFLTYFQNEAQLEKSRLLSDRFSAERPKGSFSTLEIQRTEQGDSAMYLCASSHGALAKNIQYFGAGTRLSVL.

This chain's CDR3 is CASSYLSGVSSYEQYF. The rearrangement links TRBV6-5 to TRBJ2-7; without DNA, the TCRdb call of TRBD2 cannot be checked. The V gene's germline CDR1 is MNHEY and CDR2 SVGAGI. The CDR3 consists of 16 residues.

The rearrangement joins TRBV4-3 to TRBJ2-1. CDR1 and CDR2 from the germline V gene are LGHNA and YSLEER. The length of the CDR3 is 13 residues. The CDR3 here is CASSQNSYNEQFF.